Listed below are T cell receptor beta chains from one sample, sequenced in a study of CD4 T cells in relation to SARS-CoV-2 and coronaviruses. TCRdb's table, derived via immunoSEQ multiplex PCR, lists solely in-frame clones and lacks some. The top ten clones hold roughly 22% of a sample with just over 35,000 clones, 77% of them seen once. Their antigens are not known. Sequenced sample: memory CD4+ T cells from PBMCs, cultured in vitro. These receptors came from an adult with COVID-19. Each CDR3 is given with its conserved first and last residue. A D gene is named only where the DNA matches it firmly. Clone size is given for some rows only: seen once, a few or many times, or a class if the clone is expanded.

d_call j_call clone_size v_call cdr3_nt cdr3_aa
NA TRBJ2-2 NA TRBV3-1/TRBV3-2 TGTGCCAGCAGCCAAGATCCCGGGATCACCGGGGAGCTGTTTTTT CASSQDPGITGELFF
NA TRBJ1-1 NA TRBV9 TGTGCCAGCAGCGTAGGACCGCTGAACACTGAAGCTTTCTTT CASSVGPLNTEAFF
NA TRBJ2-2 NA TRBV28 TGTGCCAGCAAGCTAAACACCGGGGAGCTGTTTTTT CASKLNTGELFF
NA TRBJ1-5 NA TRBV30 TGTGCCTGGAGTGAAGCGAACAATCAGCCCCAGCATTTT CAWSEANNQPQHF
TRBD1 TRBJ1-3 NA TRBV6-6 TGTGCCAGCTCCTCGGGACAGGTGAATTCTGGAAACACCATATATTTT CASSSGQVNSGNTIYF
TRBD1 TRBJ2-1 NA TRBV6-5 TGTGCCAGCAGTTACCCAGGACAGGGGTCTTTCAATGAGCAGTTCTTC CASSYPGQGSFNEQFF
NA TRBJ1-4 NA TRBV28 TGTGCCAGCAGCCCTAACAGGAATACTAATGAAAAACTGTTTTTT CASSPNRNTNEKLFF
NA TRBJ1-5 NA TRBV2 TGTGCCAGCAAGGCACAGAGTGAAGGGAATGGTCAGCCCCAGCATTTT CASKAQSEGNGQPQHF
TRBD2 TRBJ2-1 NA TRBV6-5 TGTGCCAGCAGAAGAAGCGGGATTGATTACAATGAGCAGTTCTTC CASRRSGIDYNEQFF
NA TRBJ2-7 NA TRBV28 TGTGCCAGCAGTTTATCCCCGGCGGAACCCTACGAGCAGTACTTC CASSLSPAEPYEQYF
NA TRBJ1-4 NA TRBV4-1 TGCGCCAGCAGCCAAACGTGGACCCAAAAACTGTTTTTT CASSQTWTQKLFF
NA TRBJ2-2 NA TRBV7-2 TGTGCCAGCAGCCAAAATAGCGGAAACACCGGGGAGCTGTTTTTT CASSQNSGNTGELFF
NA TRBJ1-3 NA TRBV7-9 TGTGCCAGCAGCCCCCTTGGGGGGCTCCCTGGAAACACCATATATTTT CASSPLGGLPGNTIYF
NA TRBJ2-7 few TRBV4-2 TGTGCCAGCAGCCAAGAGTACAGCGAGCCCTCCTACGAGCAGTACTTC CASSQEYSEPSYEQYF
NA TRBJ2-5 NA TRBV3-1/TRBV3-2 TGTGCCAGCAGGTCCCCGGGGCATCGAAACAAAGAGACCCAGTACTTC CASRSPGHRNKETQYF
TRBD2 TRBJ2-2 NA TRBV13 TGTGCCAGCAGCCCTAGCGGGAGTTCCGGGGAGCTGTTTTTT CASSPSGSSGELFF
TRBD1 TRBJ1-1 once TRBV30 TGTGCCTGGAGATATCCGGACAGGGGGGGCACTGAAGCTTTCTTT CAWRYPDRGGTEAFF
TRBD1 TRBJ2-7 NA TRBV19 TGTGCCAGTAGTATTGGGACAGGGACTTCCTACGAGCAGTACTTC CASSIGTGTSYEQYF
NA TRBJ1-3 NA TRBV11-2 TGTGCCAGCAGCTTAGTCGAGGGAGGGAACACCATATATTTT CASSLVEGGNTIYF
NA TRBJ2-1 once TRBV5-1 TGCGCCAGCAGCTATTTGGGCCAAAGCTCCTACAATGAGCAGTTCTTC CASSYLGQSSYNEQFF
TRBD2 TRBJ2-7 NA TRBV7-2 TGTGCCAGCAGCTTAGCCTCGCGGGAGGTGCGGCCCGAGCAGTACTTC CASSLASREVRPEQYF
NA TRBJ2-3 NA TRBV30 TGTGCCTGGAGTGGGCGTAGCACAGATACGCAGTATTTT CAWSGRSTDTQYF
NA TRBJ2-7 NA TRBV2 TGTGCCAGCAGGTCGCCGGGATCCGAGCAGTACTTC CASRSPGSEQYF
NA TRBJ2-2 once TRBV4-2 TGTGCCAGCACCAGAGAGGGGAACACCGGGGAGCTGTTTTTT CASTREGNTGELFF
TRBD1 TRBJ1-1 few TRBV4-1 TGCGCCACCCGACAGGGATTGAACACTGAAGCTTTCTTT CATRQGLNTEAFF
NA TRBJ1-6 few TRBV5-4 TGTGCCAGCAGCTTGAGGGGCAATAATTCACCCCTCCACTTT CASSLRGNNSPLHF
TRBD2 TRBJ2-7 NA TRBV19 TGTGCCAGTAGTTTCGGCGGGAGGATTGGCTACGAGCAGTACTTC CASSFGGRIGYEQYF
TRBD2 TRBJ2-2 NA TRBV3-1/TRBV3-2 TGTGCCAGCAGCCCTCGGTCGATCGGGAGGGTCGGGGAGCTGTTTTTT CASSPRSIGRVGELFF
TRBD1 TRBJ2-7 NA TRBV10-1 TGCGCCTGCGACAGGGCCTACGAGCAGTACTTC CACDRAYEQYF
NA TRBJ1-5 NA TRBV27 TGTGCCAGCAGTTCGAGGGGACCTCGCAATCAGCCCCAGCATTTT CASSSRGPRNQPQHF
TRBD2 TRBJ2-3 NA TRBV9 TGTGCCAGCAGCCCCCGAGCGGGAGGGACAGATACGCAGTATTTT CASSPRAGGTDTQYF
NA TRBJ2-5 NA TRBV4-1 TGCGCCAGCAGCCTAACACAGGGTGGCGCGGAGACCCAGTACTTC CASSLTQGGAETQYF
TRBD2 TRBJ2-5 NA TRBV7-2 TGTGCCAGCAGCTTCAGCGGGAGTGAGGAGACCCAGTACTTC CASSFSGSEETQYF
TRBD2 TRBJ2-3 NA TRBV4-3 TGCGCCAGCAGCCAACAGCGGGAGAGAGATACGCAGTATTTT CASSQQRERDTQYF
NA TRBJ2-6 NA TRBV3-1/TRBV3-2 TGTGCCAGCAGCCCCAGAGACAGACAGTCAAGCTCTGGGGCCAACGTCCTGACTTTC CASSPRDRQSSSGANVLTF
NA TRBJ2-1 NA TRBV21-1 TGTGCCAGCAGCAAAGTTGAGCGGGGCTCCTACAATGAGCAGTTCTTC CASSKVERGSYNEQFF
TRBD1 TRBJ1-2 NA TRBV24-1 TGTGCCACCAGTGATACACGACAGGGCGGTGTGGACTACACCTTC CATSDTRQGGVDYTF
NA TRBJ1-1 few TRBV5-8 TGTGCCAGCAGCTTGGTACCTAGCGGGGCAGGGGAAGCAATGAACACTGAAGCTTTCTTT CASSLVPSGAGEAMNTEAFF
NA TRBJ2-1 NA TRBV20-1 TGCAGTGCTAGTCATCGGGGGTCTTACAATGAGCAGTTCTTC CSASHRGSYNEQFF
NA TRBJ1-6 NA TRBV5-1 TGCGCCAGCAGCACTGGGCGGGGGGAATCCTATAATTCACCCCTCCACTTT CASSTGRGESYNSPLHF
NA TRBJ1-3 NA TRBV9 TGTGCCAGCAGCGACCACACAGGTCCCGGAAACACCATATATTTT CASSDHTGPGNTIYF
NA TRBJ1-4 once TRBV27 TGTGCCAGCAGTGCTGCCGGTATGGGCGCGGAAAAACTGTTTTTT CASSAAGMGAEKLFF
TRBD2 TRBJ2-7 few TRBV7-9 TGTGCCAGCAGCCCAGGGACTAGCGTGAGAGAGCAGTACTTC CASSPGTSVREQYF
NA TRBJ2-5 NA TRBV25-1 TGTGCCAGCAGTCCCATGGGGGAAGAGACCCAGTACTTC CASSPMGEETQYF
NA TRBJ2-1 NA TRBV7-9 TGTGCCAGCAGCTTATTATATAGCCCCCTCAAGGGGGAGCAGTTCTTC CASSLLYSPLKGEQFF
TRBD1 TRBJ2-7 once TRBV6-6 TGTGCCAGCAGTCCCGGACAGGGCTCGGGGGAGCAGTACTTC CASSPGQGSGEQYF
TRBD2 TRBJ2-1 NA TRBV9 TGTGCCAGCAGGCCCGGACTAGTGGGAAACAATGAGCAGTTCTTC CASRPGLVGNNEQFF
NA TRBJ1-5 NA TRBV4-1 TGCGCCAGCAGCCAAGATCAGGCTAATCAGCCCCAGCATTTT CASSQDQANQPQHF
NA TRBJ2-7 few TRBV5-1 TGCGCCAGCAGCAGCTACCGGGACCGGTCCCCCTACGAGCAGTACTTC CASSSYRDRSPYEQYF
NA TRBJ1-3 NA TRBV4-1 TGCGCCAGCAGCCCCCAGGCCGGGAACACCATATATTTT CASSPQAGNTIYF
NA TRBJ1-4 NA TRBV28 TGTGCCACCATGCGTGGGTGGGAAAATGAAAAACTGTTTTTT CATMRGWENEKLFF
TRBD2 TRBJ2-5 NA TRBV30 TGTGCATGGACGCCGTCTAGCGGGAGACGAGAGACCCAGTACTTC CAWTPSSGRRETQYF
NA TRBJ2-7 NA TRBV11-2 TGTGCCAGCAGCAAGGAAGGTGGGGGAAGCTCCTACGAGCAGTACTTC CASSKEGGGSSYEQYF
NA TRBJ1-1 few TRBV6-1 TGTGCCAGCAGTGAAAAATGGGGACAGAACACTGAAGCTTTCTTT CASSEKWGQNTEAFF
NA TRBJ2-7 NA TRBV21-1 TGTGCCAGCAGCAAAGAAAAGGGGACACAAATTCTAAAATCTAGCGGGAGGCACTACGAGCAGTACTTC CASSKEKGTQILKSSGRHYEQYF
TRBD2 TRBJ2-7 NA TRBV4-2 TGTGCCAGCAGCCAGGCTAGCGGGCAAGGGGTTTTCGAGCAGTACTTC CASSQASGQGVFEQYF
NA TRBJ1-6 few TRBV4-2 TGTGCCAGCAGCCAAGAGCCCCAGCGGAATTCACCCCTCCACTTT CASSQEPQRNSPLHF
NA TRBJ2-6 NA TRBV15 TGTGCCACCAGCAGAGATCGGGCTACTGGGGCCAACGTCCTGACTTTC CATSRDRATGANVLTF
NA TRBJ2-3 NA TRBV12-5 TGTGCTAGTGGTCCGTCGACGGGGGCATATACGCAGTATTTT CASGPSTGAYTQYF